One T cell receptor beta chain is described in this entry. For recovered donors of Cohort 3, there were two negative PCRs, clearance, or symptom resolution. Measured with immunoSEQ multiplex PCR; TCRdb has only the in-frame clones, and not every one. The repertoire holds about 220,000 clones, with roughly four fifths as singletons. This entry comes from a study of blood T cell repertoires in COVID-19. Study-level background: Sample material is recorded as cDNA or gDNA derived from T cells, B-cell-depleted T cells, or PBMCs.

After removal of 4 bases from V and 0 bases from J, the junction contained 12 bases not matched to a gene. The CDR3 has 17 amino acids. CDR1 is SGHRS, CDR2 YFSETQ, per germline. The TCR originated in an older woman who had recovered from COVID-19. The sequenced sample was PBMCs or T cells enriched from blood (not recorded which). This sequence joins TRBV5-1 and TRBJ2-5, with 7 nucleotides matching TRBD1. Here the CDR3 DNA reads TGCGCCAGCAGCACACGACCGGGACAGATGTACCAAGAGACCCAGTACTTC. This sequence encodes CASSTRPGQMYQETQYF.